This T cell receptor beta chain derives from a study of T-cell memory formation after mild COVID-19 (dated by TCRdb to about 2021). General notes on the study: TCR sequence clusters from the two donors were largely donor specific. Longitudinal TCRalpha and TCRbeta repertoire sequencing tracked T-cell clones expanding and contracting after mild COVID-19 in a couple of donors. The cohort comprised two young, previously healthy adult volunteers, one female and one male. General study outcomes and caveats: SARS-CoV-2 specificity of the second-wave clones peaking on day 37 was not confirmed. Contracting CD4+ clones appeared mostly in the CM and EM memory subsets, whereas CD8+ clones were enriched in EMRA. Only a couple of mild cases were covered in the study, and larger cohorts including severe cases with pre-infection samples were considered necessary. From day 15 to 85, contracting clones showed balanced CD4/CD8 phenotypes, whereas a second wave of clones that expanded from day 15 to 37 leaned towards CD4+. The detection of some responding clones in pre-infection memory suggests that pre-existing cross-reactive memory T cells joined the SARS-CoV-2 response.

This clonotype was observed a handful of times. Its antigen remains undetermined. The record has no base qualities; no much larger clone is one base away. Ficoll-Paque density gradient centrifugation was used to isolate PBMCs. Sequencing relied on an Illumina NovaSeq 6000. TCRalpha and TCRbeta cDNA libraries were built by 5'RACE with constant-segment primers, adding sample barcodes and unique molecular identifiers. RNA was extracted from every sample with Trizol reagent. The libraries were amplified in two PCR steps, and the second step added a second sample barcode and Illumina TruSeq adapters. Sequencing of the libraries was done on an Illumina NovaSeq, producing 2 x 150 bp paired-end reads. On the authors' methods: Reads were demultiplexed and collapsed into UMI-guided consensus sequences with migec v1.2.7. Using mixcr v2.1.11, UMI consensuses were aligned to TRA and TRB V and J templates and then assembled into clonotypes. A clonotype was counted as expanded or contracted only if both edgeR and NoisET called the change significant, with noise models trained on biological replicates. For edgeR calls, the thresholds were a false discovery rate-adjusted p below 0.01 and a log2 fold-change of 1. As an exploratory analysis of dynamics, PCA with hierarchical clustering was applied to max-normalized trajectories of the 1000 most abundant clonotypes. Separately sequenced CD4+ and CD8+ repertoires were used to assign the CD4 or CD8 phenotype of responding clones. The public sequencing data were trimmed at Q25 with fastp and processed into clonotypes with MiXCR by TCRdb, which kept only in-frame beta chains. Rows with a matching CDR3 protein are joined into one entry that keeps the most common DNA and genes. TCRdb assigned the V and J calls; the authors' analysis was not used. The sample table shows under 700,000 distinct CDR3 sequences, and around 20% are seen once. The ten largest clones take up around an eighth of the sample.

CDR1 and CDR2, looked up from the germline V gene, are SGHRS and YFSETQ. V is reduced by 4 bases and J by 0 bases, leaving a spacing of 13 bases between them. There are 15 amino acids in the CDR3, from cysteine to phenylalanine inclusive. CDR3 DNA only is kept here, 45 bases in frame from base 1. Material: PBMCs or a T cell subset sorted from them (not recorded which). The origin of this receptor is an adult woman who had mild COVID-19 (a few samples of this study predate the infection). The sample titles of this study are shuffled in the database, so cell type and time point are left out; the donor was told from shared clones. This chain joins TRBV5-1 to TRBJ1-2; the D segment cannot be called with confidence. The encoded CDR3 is CASSLYGIANYGYTF. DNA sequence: TGCGCCAGCAGCCTTTACGGGATAGCTAACTATGGCTACACCTTC. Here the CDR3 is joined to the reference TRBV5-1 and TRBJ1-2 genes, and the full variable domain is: KAGVTQTPRYLIKTRGQQVTLSCSPISGHRSVSWYQQTPGQGLQFLFEYFSETQRNKGNFPGRFSGRQFSNSRSEMNVSTLELGDSALYLCASSLYGIANYGYTFGSGTRLTVV.